This entry concerns a single TCR beta chain. V dropped 0 bases and J dropped 7 bases, with 13 bases sitting between them. CDR1 and CDR2 from the germline V gene are SGDLS and YYNGEE. The CDR3 covers 15 residues. This sample is drawn from a study of T cell responses to AZD1222 COVID-19 vaccine. Profiling relied on immunoSEQ multiplex PCR, and the TCRdb table lists in-frame clones only, not all of them. The sample has 150,000 to 200,000 clones, about nine tenths seen once; the top ten hold less than 3%. This TCR was sampled from an adult in good health. This rearrangement joins TRBV9 to TRBJ2-2; D not resolved. Sequencing was performed on peripheral blood, taken on day 0 of AZD1222 vaccination. DNA of the CDR3: TGTGCCAGCAGCGTAGGTATAAGGGTTGACGGGGAGCTGTTTTTT. Translation: CASSVGIRVDGELFF. The whole variable domain, remainder taken from reference TRBV9 and TRBJ2-2, is DSGVTQTPKHLITATGQRVTLRCSPRSGDLSVYWYQQSLDQGLQFLIQYYNGEERAKGNILERFSAQQFPDLHSELNLSSLELGDSALYFCASSVGIRVDGELFFGEGSRLTVL.